This section outlines one T cell receptor beta chain sequence together with its context. Its specific antigen is unknown. No base quality information exists; no much larger clone differs at one position. The data belong to a study of long-term antiretroviral therapy in people with HIV (dated by TCRdb to the early 2020s). General notes on the study: The earliest samples were collected approximately a decade before the 2015 WHO recommendation for immediate ART, a period when ART was typically delayed until CD4 counts fell. Whether ART initiation and durable HIV suppression were associated with changes in peripheral blood TRB repertoire composition and diversity was tested in a retrospective serial study. Among the approximately 32 participants with HIV, eleven to twelve were female. A total of around 190 cryopreserved PBMC samples came from 25 to 30 adults with confirmed HIV infection and were collected serially over a mean of around 6 years (range 1-12). Test extractions of a monoclonal T-cell line alongside a few dozen polyclonal samples showed no cross-contamination during QIAcube processing. The paper's findings and limits, for the study overall: Owing to limited PBMC availability, only the TCR beta chain was sequenced, without alpha chain pairing. No data were available on ART adherence, viral resistance or therapy changes, limiting inferences about post-ART repertoire changes. Starting ART was linked to a significant rise in TRB diversity, yet even after long-term ART the diversity remained significantly lower than in transplant donor controls. Expanded TRB clones identified before ART initiation dominated the repertoire across all time points, though the dominance fluctuated and decreased in many PLHIV after ART. CDR3 length ranges in HIV repertoires were narrower than in controls, and network structure suggested an antigen-experienced repertoire with only a slight naive shift after ART. Because cell numbers in pre-ART samples were limited, unsorted PBMC were profiled instead of sorted CD4+ and CD8+ T cells. The samples were dated from the mid-2000s to the late 2010s, and the ART regimens that were used may be less effective than current ART regimens.

The CDR1 and CDR2 encoded by the germline V gene are MDHEN and SYDVKM. The trim is 5 bases for V and 1 base for J, with a gap of 6 bases between the germline ends. The CDR3 runs 13 amino acids, cysteine and phenylalanine included. The entry retains the CDR3 DNA only, 39 bases that are in frame from base 1. The immunoSEQ hsTCRB v3.0 assay was used at survey level resolution to sequence the TRB variable region. The target sequencing depth for TRB was about 40,000-55,000 T-cell genomes per sample. Pooled TRB libraries were sequenced on an Illumina MiSeq with a v3 150-cycle kit. On the study's bioinformatics: Analysis of repertoires was carried out in R inside a reproducible Nextflow workflow spanning QC, data transformation and analysis. LymphoSeq2, an R package for exploring AIRR-Seq data, was used to implement the custom analyses. A handful of samples that produced fewer than 5000 total TRB sequences were removed, so about 200 HIV repertoires were analyzed. Among the approximately 180 HIV repertoires that were kept, almost 60 were collected before ART initiation and more than 120 were collected after ART initiation. Each repertoire was downsampled to 5000 TRB nucleotide sequences, and summary statistics were averaged across 100 downsampling iterations. The analysis kept only TRB sequences whose CDR3 regions were at least seven amino acids long. A Shannon entropy-derived clonality score and the Gini coefficient were used to measure diversity. In the repertoire networks, any two of the top 5000 CDR3 amino acid sequences were connected whenever the two sequences differed by an edit distance of one. For TRB CDR3 amino acid sequences, GLIPH2 was used to predict antigen specificity groups and MHC restriction. To flag known associations with CMV, EBV, HIV or tissue antigens, CDR3 amino acid sequences were compared against VDJdb and McPAS-TCR. Pre-ART, post-ART and control groups were compared with Wilcoxon signed-rank tests and Holm-Bonferroni correction. TCRdb took this table from immuneACCESS and kept in-frame rearrangements with V and J called. Such tables lack part of the clones; where checked against another copy, unresolved V genes explain under half of the gap, and the rest is unexplained. V and J calls and clone size come straight from that table; D and trimming were deduced from the DNA. The sample table contains more than 6,000 clones; only one count was recorded for just under 75% of them. The top ten clones comprise about 7.5% of the sample.

To be included, a participant needed at least one PBMC sample from before ART initiation plus at least two post-ART samples. All participants with HIV were treated in the United States of America. Cryopreserved samples of 1-10 million PBMC were thawed and washed before DNA extraction. At the time of the earliest PBMC sample, participants with HIV were aged between roughly 20 and 54 years. PBMC samples from each participant spanned 1-4 timepoints before ART initiation and 2-8 timepoints after ART initiation, with a median of 7 samples. For every participant, serial HIV viral load, CD4+ T-cell count, ART history and demographic data were obtained. Genomic DNA was extracted from unsorted PBMC with a Qiagen kit on a QIAcube, processed in batches of 12 samples.

This sample comprised unsorted PBMCs, obtained 0.1 years before starting antiretroviral therapy. The sequence was obtained from a man aged 18 to 35 with HIV. The chain links TRBV28 with TRBJ1-3, with no reliable assignment of the D segment. The CDR3 reads as follows: CASSPGSGNTIYF. In nucleotides, the sequence is TGTGCCAGCAGTCCCGGTTCTGGAAACACCATATATTTT.